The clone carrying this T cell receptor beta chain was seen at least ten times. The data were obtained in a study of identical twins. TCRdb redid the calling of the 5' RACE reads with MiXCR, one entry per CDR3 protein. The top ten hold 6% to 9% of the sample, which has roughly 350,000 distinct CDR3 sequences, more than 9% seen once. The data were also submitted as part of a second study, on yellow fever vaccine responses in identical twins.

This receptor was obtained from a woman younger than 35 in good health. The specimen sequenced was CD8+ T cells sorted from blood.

The CDR3 DNA follows: TGTGCCAGCAGCCCAAACCCCGGACAGAACACTGAAGCTTTCTTT. It is translated as CASSPNPGQNTEAFF. The gene calls are TRBV6-1 and TRBJ1-1, with D maybe TRBD1 (5 bases). Germline lookup yields CDR1 MNHNS and CDR2 SASEGT. The CDR3 is made up of 15 amino acids. Trimming removed 6 bases from V and 1 base from J, with 15 bases in between.